This section outlines one T cell receptor (beta chain) sequence together with its context. The data originate from a study of siplizumab effects on memory and regulatory T cells. The assay was immunoSEQ multiplex PCR, and TCRdb's table has in-frame clones only and misses some. The data contain some 62,000 clones, 70% to 90% of them singletons. CDR3 length equals 15 residues. V lost 4 bases to trimming and J lost 0 bases, with 12 bases between them. CDR1 MNHEY and CDR2 SMNVEV come from the germline V gene (reference sequence). The sample consisted of memory CD4+ T cells sorted from blood. This chain uses TRBV27 with TRBJ2-5, with D possibly being TRBD1 (6 bases). The TCR comes from a human donor in good health. CDR3 sequence: CASSSRRGYQETQYF. For the CDR3, the DNA is TGTGCCAGCAGTTCCCGAAGGGGGTACCAAGAGACCCAGTACTTC.